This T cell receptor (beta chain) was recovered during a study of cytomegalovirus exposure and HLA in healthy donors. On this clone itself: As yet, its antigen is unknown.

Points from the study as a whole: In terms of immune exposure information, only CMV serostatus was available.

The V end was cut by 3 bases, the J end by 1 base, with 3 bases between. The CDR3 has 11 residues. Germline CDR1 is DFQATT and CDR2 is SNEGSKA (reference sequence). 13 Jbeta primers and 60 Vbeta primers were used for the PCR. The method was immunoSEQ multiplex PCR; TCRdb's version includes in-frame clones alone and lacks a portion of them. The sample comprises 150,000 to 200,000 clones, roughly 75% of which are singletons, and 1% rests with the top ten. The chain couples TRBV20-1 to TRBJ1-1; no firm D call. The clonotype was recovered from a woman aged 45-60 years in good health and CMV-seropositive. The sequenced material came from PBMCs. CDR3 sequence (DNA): TGCAGTGCTAGCTGGAACACTGAAGCTTTCTTT. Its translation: CSASWNTEAFF.